Following are 10 T cell receptor beta chains from one sample sequenced in a study of blood T cell repertoires in COVID-19 (dated by TCRdb to about 2020). Library method: the immunoSEQ multiplex PCR assay. TCRdb retrieved this table from immuneACCESS and kept in-frame rearrangements only. Not all clones are present; in checked studies, unresolved V genes account for under half, and no reason is known for the remainder. The table for this sample lists approximately 74,000 clones; 80% to 95% of them were counted only once. In total, the top ten clones hold 4.5% to 6% of the sample. Sequencing used peripheral blood. These receptors were taken from a woman aged 55-69 years with active COVID-19.

The CDR3 DNA reads TGCGCCAGCAGCGCAGGCTCCTACGAGCAGTACTTC. Its translation: CASSAGSYEQYF. The chain recombines TRBV5-1 with TRBJ2-7; D is undetermined. Trimming took off 4 bases at V and 0 bases at J, with 5 bases between the two ends. The V gene's germline CDR1 is SGHRS and CDR2 YFSETQ. The CDR3 sequence is 12 residues long.

The chain links TRBV6-5 to TRBJ2-7; D remains unclear. The V gene lost 6 bases and the J gene lost 3 bases, with 9 bases spanning the gap. CDR1 is MNHEY, CDR2 SVGAGI, per germline. The CDR3 sequence is 12 residues long. CDR3 DNA sequence: TGTGCCAGCAGGGGCCGGTACTACGAGCAGTACTTC. This gives the protein CASRGRYYEQYF.

The gene calls are TRBV6-5 and TRBJ2-7, with 7 bases matching TRBD2. V shed 6 bases, J shed 4 bases, and the junction held 12 bases outside the gene matches. CDR1 and CDR2 from the germline V gene are MNHEY and SVGAGI. The CDR3 contains 15 residues. DNA of the CDR3: TGTGCCAGCAGCCCCTTGGCTAGCGGACAATACGAGCAGTACTTC. Its translation: CASSPLASGQYEQYF.

The V call is TRBV6-2 or TRBV6-3, the J call TRBJ1-5; no definite D call. The V gene lost 6 bases and the J gene lost 3 bases, with 24 bases spanning the gap. Germline CDR1 and CDR2: MNHEY and SVGEGT. The CDR3 extends over 18 amino acids. The CDR3: CASSPKSRCCGLNQPQHF. The CDR3 region has the DNA TGTGCCAGCAGCCCTAAATCTCGGTGCTGCGGCCTCAATCAGCCCCAGCATTTT.

The chain recombines TRBV5-1 with TRBJ2-1; perhaps TRBD1 as D (5 bases). In germline, CDR1 is SGHRS, CDR2 YFSETQ. V lost 7 bases to trimming and J lost 6 bases, with 20 bases between them. This CDR3 contains 15 residues. CDR3: CASADERTRTNEQFF. The DNA for the CDR3 is TGCGCCAGCGCTGATGAACGGACAAGGACCAATGAGCAGTTCTTC.

The chain is built from TRBV28 and TRBJ1-5, with D perhaps TRBD1 (6 bases). CDR3 length equals 14 residues. CDR1 and CDR2 from the germline V gene are MDHEN and SYDVKM. The ends were cut back, 5 bases at V and 6 bases at J, with 14 bases in the middle. The CDR3 bases are TGTGCCAGCAGTATCCTACAGGGTAGTCAGCCCCAGCATTTT. This sequence encodes CASSILQGSQPQHF.

This clone is a singleton in its sample. Other nucleotide sequences from this sample produce the same CDR3. The V gene is TRBV27, the J gene TRBJ2-7; no definite D call. The CDR3 spans 14 residues. Germline V gene data show CDR1 as MNHEY and CDR2 as SMNVEV (reference sequence). V was trimmed by 4 bases and J by 1 base, leaving 11 bases between them. The CDR3 bases are TGTGCCAGCAGTTCACATGGGCAGTCCTACGAGCAGTACTTC. Encoded protein: CASSSHGQSYEQYF.

The chain recombines TRBV7-9 with TRBJ2-1; D ambiguous. The CDR3 length is 15 residues. CDR1 and CDR2 from the germline V gene are SEHNR and FQNEAQ (reference sequence). The ends were cut back, 5 bases at V and 8 bases at J, with 19 bases in the middle. The CDR3 loop reads CASSLVRGIADEQFF. CDR3 DNA sequence: TGTGCCAGCAGCCTAGTACGTGGCATCGCAGATGAGCAGTTCTTC.

The J gene is TRBJ2-3, the V gene TRBV6-6; D unresolved. Trimming shortened V by 6 bases and J by 3 bases, and 7 bases separated the two germline ends. The CDR3 is made up of 12 amino acids. CDR1 MNHNY and CDR2 SVGAGI come from the germline V gene (reference sequence). In DNA form, the CDR3 reads TGTGCCAGCAGATCCCAAACAGATACGCAGTATTTT. It encodes CASRSQTDTQYF.

The gene calls are TRBV4-2 and TRBJ2-3, with 12 bases that match TRBD2. The V gene's germline CDR1 is LGHNA and CDR2 YNFKEQ. With 6 bases clipped from V and 4 bases from J, the junction kept 11 bases outside the gene matches. This CDR3 spans 17 amino acids. The CDR3 spells CASSSLAGGFRADTQYF. The CDR3 DNA sequence: TGTGCCAGCAGTTCCCTAGCGGGAGGGTTTCGGGCAGATACGCAGTATTTT.